This is a list of T cell receptor beta chains from one sample in a study of T-cell reconstitution after alpha-beta-depleted transplantation in children. TCRdb reanalysed the PCR reads using MiXCR and keeps one entry per CDR3 protein. Counted here are fewer than 550,000 distinct CDR3 sequences, approximately 10% occurring once; the ten biggest clones make up roughly 15%. The material was PBMCs, mostly from graft donor cells, obtained 180 days after TCRalphabeta/CD19-depleted stem cell transplant. These receptors were collected from a female patient between 2 and 15 years old who had a stem cell transplant for aplastic anemia, so the T cells may come from the graft donor. Each CDR3 is given with its conserved first and last residue. A D gene is named only where the DNA matches it firmly. Size is omitted from some rows. Given values are once, few, many or a class for expanded clones.

DNA | CDR3 | J | size | D | V
TGTGCCTGGACCAAAGACCAGCGGGAGACCTACGAGCAGTACTTC | CAWTKDQRETYEQYF | TRBJ2-7 | . | TRBD2 | TRBV30
TGCAGTGCTGGGGGGGTTTTAGGGAGGGCCAAAGGTAATGAGCAGTTCTTC | CSAGGVLGRAKGNEQFF | TRBJ2-1 | . | TRBD2 | TRBV20-1
TGTGCCAGTAGTATAGATGAAAGGGCGGCCCCTGACAATGAGCAGTTCTTC | CASSIDERAAPDNEQFF | TRBJ2-1 | few | . | TRBV19
TGCGCCAGCAGCTTGGGTATAGCGGGAGGGCCCTACAATGAGCAGTTCTTC | CASSLGIAGGPYNEQFF | TRBJ2-1 | few | TRBD2 | TRBV5-1
TGTGCCAGCAGCTTTCCCCAAGGGGGCACTGAAGCTTTCTTT | CASSFPQGGTEAFF | TRBJ1-1 | few | . | TRBV11-2
TGCAGCGTTGATGGACTAGCGGGAGTGCATGAGCAGTTCTTC | CSVDGLAGVHEQFF | TRBJ2-1 | few | TRBD2 | TRBV29-1
TGTGCCAGCAGCGTAGGTCAGCGGAACACTGAAGCTTTCTTT | CASSVGQRNTEAFF | TRBJ1-1 | . | . | TRBV9
TGTGCCAGCAGCCAACTCGGAGGAGGGCGGGAGACCCAGTACTTC | CASSQLGGGRETQYF | TRBJ2-5 | . | . | TRBV3-1
TGTGCCAGCAGTTTGACTGGCGGGAGCAATGAGCAGTTCTTC | CASSLTGGSNEQFF | TRBJ2-1 | . | TRBD2 | TRBV28
TGCGCCAGCAGCCAAGGGAGTCGGGGGGAGACCCAGTACTTC | CASSQGSRGETQYF | TRBJ2-5 | few | . | TRBV4-3
TGCAGTGCTAGAGATTTCCGGGGCTCCACTGAAGCTTTCTTT | CSARDFRGSTEAFF | TRBJ1-1 | few | . | TRBV20-1
TGTGCCAGCAGTTTATTCCGGGGGGGGTTGGGTGAGCAGTTCTTC | CASSLFRGGLGEQFF | TRBJ2-1 | few | TRBD2 | TRBV12-3/TRBV12-4
TGTGCCAGCAGTGAGGCAGCGGGATACACCGGGGAGCTGTTTTTT | CASSEAAGYTGELFF | TRBJ2-2 | . | TRBD2 | TRBV6-4
TGCGCCAGCAGCCCGTGGACAGGGACCATGAACACTGAAGCTTTCTTT | CASSPWTGTMNTEAFF | TRBJ1-1 | few | TRBD1 | TRBV5-1
TGCAGCGGAGGGGGGCCTTTCTATGGCTACACCTTC | CSGGGPFYGYTF | TRBJ1-2 | few | . | TRBV29-1